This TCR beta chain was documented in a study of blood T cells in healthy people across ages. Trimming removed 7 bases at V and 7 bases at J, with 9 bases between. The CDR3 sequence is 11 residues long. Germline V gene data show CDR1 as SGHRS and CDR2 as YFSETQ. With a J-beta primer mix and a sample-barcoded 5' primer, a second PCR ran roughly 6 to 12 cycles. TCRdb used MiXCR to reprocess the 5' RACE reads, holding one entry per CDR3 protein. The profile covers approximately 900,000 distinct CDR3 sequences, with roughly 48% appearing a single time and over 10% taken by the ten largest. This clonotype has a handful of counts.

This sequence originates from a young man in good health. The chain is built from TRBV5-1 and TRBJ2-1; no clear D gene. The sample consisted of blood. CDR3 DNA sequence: TGCGCCAGCTCCGACTTTAATGAGCAGTTCTTC. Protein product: CASSDFNEQFF.